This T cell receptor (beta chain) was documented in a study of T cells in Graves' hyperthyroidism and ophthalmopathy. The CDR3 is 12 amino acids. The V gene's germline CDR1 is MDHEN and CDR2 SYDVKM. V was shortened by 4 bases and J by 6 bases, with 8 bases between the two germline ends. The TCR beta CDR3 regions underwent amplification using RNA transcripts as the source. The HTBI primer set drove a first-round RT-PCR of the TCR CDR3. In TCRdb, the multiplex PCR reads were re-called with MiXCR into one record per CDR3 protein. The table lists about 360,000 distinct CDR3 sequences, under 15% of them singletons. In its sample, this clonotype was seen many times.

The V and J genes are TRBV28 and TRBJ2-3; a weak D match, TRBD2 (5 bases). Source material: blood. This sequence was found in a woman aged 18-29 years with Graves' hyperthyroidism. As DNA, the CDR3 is TGTGCCAGCAGTTCCCAGCGGGATACGCAGTATTTT. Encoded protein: CASSSQRDTQYF.